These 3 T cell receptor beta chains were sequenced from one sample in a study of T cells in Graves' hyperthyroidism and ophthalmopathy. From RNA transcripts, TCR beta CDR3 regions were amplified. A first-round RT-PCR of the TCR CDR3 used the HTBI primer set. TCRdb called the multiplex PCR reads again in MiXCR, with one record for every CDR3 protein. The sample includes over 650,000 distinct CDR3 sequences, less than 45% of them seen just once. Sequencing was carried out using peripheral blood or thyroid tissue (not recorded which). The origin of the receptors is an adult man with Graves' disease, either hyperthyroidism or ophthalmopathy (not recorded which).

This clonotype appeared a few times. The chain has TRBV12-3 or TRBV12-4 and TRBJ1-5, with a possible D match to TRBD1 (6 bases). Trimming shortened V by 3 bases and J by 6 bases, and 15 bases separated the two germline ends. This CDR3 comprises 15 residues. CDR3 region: CASSLMQGLGQPQHF. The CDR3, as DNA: TGTGCCAGCAGTTTGATGCAGGGGCTCGGTCAGCCCCAGCATTTT.

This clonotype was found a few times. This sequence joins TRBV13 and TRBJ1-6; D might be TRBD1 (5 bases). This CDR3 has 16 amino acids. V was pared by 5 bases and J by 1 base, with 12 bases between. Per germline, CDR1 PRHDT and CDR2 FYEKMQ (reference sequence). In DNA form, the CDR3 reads TGTGCCAGCAGCCTTCGGGGGGGATCCTATAATTCACCCCTCCACTTT. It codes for CASSLRGGSYNSPLHF.

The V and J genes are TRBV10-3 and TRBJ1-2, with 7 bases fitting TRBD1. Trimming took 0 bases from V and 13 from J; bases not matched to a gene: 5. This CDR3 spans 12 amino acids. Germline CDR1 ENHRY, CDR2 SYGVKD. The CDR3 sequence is CAISESGQFLTF. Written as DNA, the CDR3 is TGTGCCATCAGTGAGTCGGGACAGTTTCTCACCTTC.